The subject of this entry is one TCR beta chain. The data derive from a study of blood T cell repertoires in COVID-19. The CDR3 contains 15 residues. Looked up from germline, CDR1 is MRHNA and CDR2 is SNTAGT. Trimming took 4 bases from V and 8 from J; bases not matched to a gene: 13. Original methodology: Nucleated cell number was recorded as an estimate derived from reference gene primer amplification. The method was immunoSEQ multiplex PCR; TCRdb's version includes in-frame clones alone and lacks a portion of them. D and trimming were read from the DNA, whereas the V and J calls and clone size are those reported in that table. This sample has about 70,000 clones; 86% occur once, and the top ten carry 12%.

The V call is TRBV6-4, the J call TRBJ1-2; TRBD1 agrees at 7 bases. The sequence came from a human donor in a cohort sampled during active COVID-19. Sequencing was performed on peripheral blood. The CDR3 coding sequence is TGTGCCAGCAGTGGCCGACAGGGACCCTTCCAAGGCTACACCTTC. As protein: CASSGRQGPFQGYTF.